What follows are 16 T cell receptor beta chains derived from one specimen sequenced in a study of shared clonotypes between healthy human individuals. The method was immunoSEQ multiplex PCR; TCRdb's version includes in-frame clones alone and lacks a portion of them. Of about a million clones listed, 70% to 85% are singletons. What was sequenced was memory CD4+ T cells from PBMCs. Subset described: CD45RA-negative fraction. These receptors all come from a man aged 18 to 29 in good health. Some clones in this sample may be carry-over from other donors' samples.

The V gene is TRBV30, the J gene TRBJ1-1; 7 bases are shared with TRBD1. Germline V gene data show CDR1 as GTSNPN and CDR2 as SVGIG (reference sequence). CDR3 size: 13 residues. The J segment lost 9 bases and the V segment lost 7 bases, leaving 14 bases of the junction unmatched. Here the CDR3 DNA reads TGTGCCTATTCTTGGGACAGCTCGGTCAAAGCTTTCTTT. Residues: CAYSWDSSVKAFF. Complete variable domain (other parts from reference TRBV30 and TRBJ1-1): SQTIHQWPATLVQPVGSPLSLECTVEGTSNPNLYWYRQAAGRGLQLLFYSVGIGQISSEVPQNLSASRPQDRQFILSSKKLLLSDSGFYLCAYSWDSSVKAFFGQGTRLTVV.

This clone showed up just a few times. The gene calls are TRBV5-1 and TRBJ2-1, with D perhaps TRBD2 (5 bases). The germline V and J ends were trimmed by 4 bases and 2 bases, with 10 bases remaining between them. The CDR3 runs 14 residues. CDR1 and CDR2 (germline): SGHRS, YFSETQ. The CDR3 region is CASSTSGTYNEQFF. The DNA for the CDR3 is TGCGCCAGCAGCACCTCGGGGACCTACAATGAGCAGTTCTTC.

V usage is TRBV28 and J usage is TRBJ1-2, with D uncertain. This CDR3 is built from 15 residues. Looked up from germline, CDR1 is MDHEN and CDR2 is SYDVKM. Trimming took off 0 bases at V and 0 bases at J, with 8 bases between the two ends. Here the CDR3 reads CASSLWQVANYGYTF. CDR3 nucleotides: TGTGCCAGCAGTTTATGGCAGGTTGCTAACTATGGCTACACCTTC.

The chain uses TRBV9 and TRBJ2-5; D perhaps matches TRBD2 (5 bases). The germline V gene encodes CDR1 SGDLS and CDR2 YYNGEE. This CDR3 has 14 amino acids. The V gene lost 1 base and the J gene lost 1 base, with 8 bases spanning the gap. In nucleotides, the CDR3 is TGTGCCAGCAGCGTATTCGGGATCCAAGAGACCCAGTACTTC. Amino acid sequence: CASSVFGIQETQYF.

The gene calls are TRBV9 and TRBJ2-3; D gene unclear. The CDR3 extends over 14 amino acids. The V and J ends lost 0 bases and 4 bases respectively, with 9 bases between them. Germline V CDR1 and CDR2: SGDLS, YYNGEE. In DNA form, the CDR3 reads TGTGCCAGCAGCGTAGGTCTAGACTCAGATACGCAGTATTTT. The encoded protein is CASSVGLDSDTQYF.

The chain combines TRBV27 with TRBJ1-1; no clear D gene. V lost 1 base to trimming and J lost 5 bases, with 14 bases between them. The CDR3 length is 15 residues. Germline V lookup: CDR1 MNHEY, CDR2 SMNVEV (reference sequence). Here the CDR3 reads CASSLLDLGSTEAFF. CDR3 DNA: TGTGCCAGCAGTTTATTGGACCTCGGTAGTACTGAAGCTTTCTTT.

The rearrangement joins TRBV19 to TRBJ2-5; 8 bases fit TRBD2. Per the germline V gene, CDR1 is LNHDA and CDR2 is SQIVND (reference sequence). V trimming: 5 bases; J trimming: 7 bases; junction bases outside the gene matches: 9. This CDR3 contains 14 residues. The CDR3 DNA reads TGTGCCAGTAGTCCCCCCGGGGGGGCCGCGACCCAGTACTTC. Translated, it gives CASSPPGGAATQYF.

This CDR3 reads CAWSTLLAIRTDTQYF. DNA for the CDR3: TGTGCCTGGAGTACCCTACTAGCAATCCGCACAGATACGCAGTATTTT. This chain connects TRBV30 to TRBJ2-3; a possible D gene is TRBD2 (6 bases). The germline CDR1 and CDR2 sequences are GTSNPN and SVGIG (reference sequence). V lost 2 bases, J lost 1 base, and 16 bases lay in between. The CDR3 has 16 residues.

The chain carries TRBV9 and TRBJ2-5, with D hard to call. The ends were cut back, 7 bases at V and 0 bases at J, with 10 bases in the middle. Germline V gene data show CDR1 as SGDLS and CDR2 as YYNGEE. The CDR3 covers 13 residues. The CDR3 spells CASASANQETQYF. DNA for the CDR3: TGTGCCAGCGCGAGTGCCAACCAAGAGACCCAGTACTTC.

The rearrangement joins TRBV7-2 to TRBJ1-2; 7 bases are a match to TRBD1. The CDR3 loop spans 14 amino acids. Unmatched junction bases numbered 7, after V lost 5 bases and J lost 4 bases. Germline CDR1 and CDR2: SGHTA and FQGNSA. In DNA form, the CDR3 reads TGTGCCAGCAGCGCGTCGACAGGGTCCTATGGCTACACCTTC. Translation: CASSASTGSYGYTF. Full variable domain (outside the CDR3, taken from reference TRBV7-2 and TRBJ1-2): GAGVSQSPSNKVTEKGKDVELRCDPISGHTALYWYRQSLGQGLEFLIYFQGNSAPDKSGLPSDRFSAERTGGSVSTLTIQRTQQEDSAVYLCASSASTGSYGYTFGSGTRLTVV.

This clone was seen only once. The chain links TRBV2 to TRBJ1-2, with D perhaps matching TRBD1 (5 bases). The CDR3 totals 13 residues. CDR1 SNHLY and CDR2 FYNNEI come from the germline V gene. V was shortened by 6 bases and J by 2 bases, with 10 bases between the two germline ends. CDR3 residues: CASSAQVNYGYTF. The DNA for the CDR3 is TGTGCCAGCAGCGCACAGGTAAACTATGGCTACACCTTC. The entire variable domain, with the rest obtained from reference TRBV2 and TRBJ1-2, is as follows: EPEVTQTPSHQVTQMGQEVILRCVPISNHLYFYWYRQILGQKVEFLVSFYNNEISEKSEIFDDQFSVERPDGSNFTLKIRSTKLEDSAMYFCASSAQVNYGYTFGSGTRLTVV.

Comments on this clone: The junction departs from the called germline gene at one end, perhaps through a read error. The chain combines TRBV4-1 with TRBJ2-2; TRBD1 agrees at 7 bases. The CDR3 is 15 residues long. From germline, CDR1 is MGHRA and CDR2 YSYEKL. The CDR3 DNA reads as TGCGCCAGCACCCAAGGGCGACAGGGAACCGGGGAGCTGTTTTTT. Its protein is CASTQGRQGTGELFF.

The chain employs TRBV7-2 and TRBJ1-3; no clear D gene. The CDR3 spans 16 residues. V was trimmed by 5 bases and J by 0 bases, leaving 14 bases between them. The germline CDR1 and CDR2 sequences are SGHTA and FQGNSA. The CDR3 DNA reads TGTGCCAGCAGCCCAATAGCTGTTGCCTCTGGAAACACCATATATTTT. The encoded protein is CASSPIAVASGNTIYF.

This clone appeared once. The gene calls are TRBV7-2 and TRBJ1-2, with no clear D. This CDR3 comprises 16 residues. Germline CDR1 reads SGHTA; CDR2 reads FQGNSA. Trimming shortened V by 0 bases and J by 1 base, and 12 bases separated the two germline ends. The CDR3 region has the DNA TGTGCCAGCAGCTTAGCTGGTGTTCACGGTAACTATGGCTACACCTTC. Translation: CASSLAGVHGNYGYTF.

This clone was counted many times. This sequence joins TRBV2 and TRBJ1-5; 8 bases agree with TRBD1. Germline assignment: CDR1 SNHLY and CDR2 FYNNEI. Germline trimming cut 8 bases from V and 7 bases from J; bases unmatched to any gene: 4. The CDR3 has 12 amino acids. CDR3 loop: CASCGQGQPQHF. The CDR3 DNA sequence: TGTGCCAGCTGTGGACAGGGACAGCCCCAGCATTTT.

This clone was counted a single time. The chain links TRBV19 to TRBJ2-6; TRBD2 agrees at 7 bases. From germline, CDR1 is LNHDA and CDR2 SQIVND (reference sequence). The CDR3 is 17 amino acids. Germline trimming cut 3 bases from V and 0 bases from J; bases unmatched to any gene: 5. CDR3 sequence reads: CASSITGTTSGANVLTF. In DNA, the CDR3 is TGTGCCAGTAGTATCACCGGGACTACCTCTGGGGCCAACGTCCTGACTTTC. Using reference TRBV19 and TRBJ2-6 for the parts outside the CDR3, the full variable domain is DGGITQSPKYLFRKEGQNVTLSCEQNLNHDAMYWYRQDPGQGLRLIYYSQIVNDFQKGDIAEGYSVSREKKESFPLTVTSAQKNPTAFYLCASSITGTTSGANVLTFGAGSRLTVL.